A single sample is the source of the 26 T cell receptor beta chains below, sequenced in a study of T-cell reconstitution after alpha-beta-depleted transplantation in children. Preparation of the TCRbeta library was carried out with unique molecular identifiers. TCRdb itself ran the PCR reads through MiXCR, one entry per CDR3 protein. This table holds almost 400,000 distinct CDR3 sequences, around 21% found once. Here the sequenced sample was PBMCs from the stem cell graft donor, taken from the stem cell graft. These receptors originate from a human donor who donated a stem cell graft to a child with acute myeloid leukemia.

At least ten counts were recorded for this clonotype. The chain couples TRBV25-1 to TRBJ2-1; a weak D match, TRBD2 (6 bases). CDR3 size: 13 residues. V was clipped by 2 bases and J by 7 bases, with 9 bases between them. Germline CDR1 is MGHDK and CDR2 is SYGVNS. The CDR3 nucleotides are TGTGCCAGCAGTGAAGGAGGGCAGAATGAGCAGTTCTTC. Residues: CASSEGGQNEQFF. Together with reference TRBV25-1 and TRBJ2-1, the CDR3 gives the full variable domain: EADIYQTPRYLVIGTGKKITLECSQTMGHDKMYWYQQDPGMELHLIHYSYGVNSTEKGDLSSESTVSRIRTEHFPLTLESARPSHTSQYLCASSEGGQNEQFFGPGTRLTVL.

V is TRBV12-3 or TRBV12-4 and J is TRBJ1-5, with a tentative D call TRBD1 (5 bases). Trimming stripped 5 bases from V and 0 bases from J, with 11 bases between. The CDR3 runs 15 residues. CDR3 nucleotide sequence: TGTGCCAGCAGTAAGGACACGAATAGCAATCAGCCCCAGCATTTT. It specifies CASSKDTNSNQPQHF.

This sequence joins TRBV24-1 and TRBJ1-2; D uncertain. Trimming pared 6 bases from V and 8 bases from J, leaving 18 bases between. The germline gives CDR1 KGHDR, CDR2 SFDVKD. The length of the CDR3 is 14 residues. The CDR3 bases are TGTGCCACCAGTTCCCGGCACAGCAACGACGGCTACACCTTC. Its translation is CATSSRHSNDGYTF.

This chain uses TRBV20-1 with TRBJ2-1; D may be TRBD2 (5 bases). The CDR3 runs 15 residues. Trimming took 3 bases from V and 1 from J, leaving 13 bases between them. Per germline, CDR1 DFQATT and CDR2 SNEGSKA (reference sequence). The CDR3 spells CSASPQAESYNEQFF. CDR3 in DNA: TGCAGTGCTAGCCCCCAAGCGGAATCCTACAATGAGCAGTTCTTC.

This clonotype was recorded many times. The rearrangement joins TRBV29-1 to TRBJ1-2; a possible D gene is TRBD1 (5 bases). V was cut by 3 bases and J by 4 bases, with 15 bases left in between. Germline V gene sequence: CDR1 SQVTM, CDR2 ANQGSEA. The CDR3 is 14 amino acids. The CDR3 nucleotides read TGCAGCGTTGACGGGCAGGGTGATCCCTATGGCTACACCTTC. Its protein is CSVDGQGDPYGYTF. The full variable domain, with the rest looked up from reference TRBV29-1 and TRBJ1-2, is SAVISQKPSRDICQRGTSLTIQCQVDSQVTMMFWYRQQPGQSLTLIATANQGSEATYESGFVIDKFPISRPNLTFSTLTVSNMSPEDSSIYLCSVDGQGDPYGYTFGSGTRLTVV.

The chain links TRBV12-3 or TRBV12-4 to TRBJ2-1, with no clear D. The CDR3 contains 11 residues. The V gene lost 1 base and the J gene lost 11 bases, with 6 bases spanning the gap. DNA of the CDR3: TGTGCCAGCAGTTTAGGTACCCAGCAGTTCTTC. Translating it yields CASSLGTQQFF.

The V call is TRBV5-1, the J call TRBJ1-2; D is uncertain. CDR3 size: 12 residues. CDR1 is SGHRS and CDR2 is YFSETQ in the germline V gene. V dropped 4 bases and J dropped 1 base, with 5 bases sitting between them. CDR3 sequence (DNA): TGCGCCAGCAGCCCCGATAACTATGGCTACACCTTC. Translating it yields CASSPDNYGYTF.

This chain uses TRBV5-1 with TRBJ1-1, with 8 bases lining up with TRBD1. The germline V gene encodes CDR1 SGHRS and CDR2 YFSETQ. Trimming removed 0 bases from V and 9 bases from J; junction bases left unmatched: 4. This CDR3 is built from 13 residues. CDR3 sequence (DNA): TGCGCCAGCAGCTTGGAGACAGGGGTAAAAGCTTTCTTT. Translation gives CASSLETGVKAFF.

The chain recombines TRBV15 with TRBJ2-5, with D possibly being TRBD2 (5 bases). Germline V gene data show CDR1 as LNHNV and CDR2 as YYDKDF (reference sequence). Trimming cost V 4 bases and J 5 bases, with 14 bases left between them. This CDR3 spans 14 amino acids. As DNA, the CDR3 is TGTGCCACCAGCAAACCGGGCCGAGGGGAGACCCAGTACTTC. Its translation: CATSKPGRGETQYF.

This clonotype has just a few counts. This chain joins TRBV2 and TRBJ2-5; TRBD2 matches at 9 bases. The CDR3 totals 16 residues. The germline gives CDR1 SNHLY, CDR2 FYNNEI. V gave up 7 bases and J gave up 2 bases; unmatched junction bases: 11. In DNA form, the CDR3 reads TGTGCCAGCAATGGGCGCGGGAGGGCCCATCAAGAGACCCAGTACTTC. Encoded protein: CASNGRGRAHQETQYF.

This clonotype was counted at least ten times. The CDR3 nucleotides are TGCAGTGCTAGAGTCGTCAGCTCCTACGAGCAGTACTTC. Protein: CSARVVSSYEQYF. The chain carries TRBV20-1 and TRBJ2-7; D uncertain. CDR3 length: 13 residues. Trimming took 1 base from V and 0 from J, leaving 7 bases between them. Germline V CDR1 and CDR2: DFQATT, SNEGSKA (reference sequence).

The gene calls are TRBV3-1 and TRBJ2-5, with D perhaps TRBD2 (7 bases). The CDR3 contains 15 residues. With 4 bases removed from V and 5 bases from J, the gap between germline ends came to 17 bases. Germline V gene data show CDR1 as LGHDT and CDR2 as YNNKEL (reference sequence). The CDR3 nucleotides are TGTGCCAGCAGCCGTGCGGGGGCGGAGTGGGAGACCCAGTACTTC. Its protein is CASSRAGAEWETQYF.

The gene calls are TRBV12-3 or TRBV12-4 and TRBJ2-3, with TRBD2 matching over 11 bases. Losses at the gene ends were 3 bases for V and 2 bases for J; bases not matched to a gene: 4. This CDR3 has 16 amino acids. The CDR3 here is CASSFGTSGDTDTQYF. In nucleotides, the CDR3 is TGTGCCAGCAGTTTCGGGACTAGCGGTGACACAGATACGCAGTATTTT.

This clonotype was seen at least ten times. CDR3 bases: TGTGCCAGCAGACTAGCGGGAGCAGATACGCAGTATTTT. Protein sequence: CASRLAGADTQYF. This rearrangement joins TRBV6-6 to TRBJ2-3, with 11 bases that match TRBD2. The J segment lost 4 bases and the V segment lost 6 bases, leaving 0 bases of the junction unmatched. CDR3 length equals 13 residues. In germline, CDR1 is MNHNY, CDR2 SVGAGI (reference sequence).

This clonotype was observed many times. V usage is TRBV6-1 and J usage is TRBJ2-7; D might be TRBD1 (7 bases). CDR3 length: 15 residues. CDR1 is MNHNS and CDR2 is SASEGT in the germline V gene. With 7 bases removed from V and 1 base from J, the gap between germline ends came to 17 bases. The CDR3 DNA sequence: TGTGCCAGCACCCCCCACCAGGGGGGTTCCTACGAGCAGTACTTC. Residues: CASTPHQGGSYEQYF.

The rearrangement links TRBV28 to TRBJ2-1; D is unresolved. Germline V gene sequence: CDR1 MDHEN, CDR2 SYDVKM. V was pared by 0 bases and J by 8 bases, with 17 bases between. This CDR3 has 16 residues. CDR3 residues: CASSLWLVLLVDEQFF. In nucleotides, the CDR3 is TGTGCCAGCAGTTTATGGTTGGTCCTCCTCGTCGATGAGCAGTTCTTC.

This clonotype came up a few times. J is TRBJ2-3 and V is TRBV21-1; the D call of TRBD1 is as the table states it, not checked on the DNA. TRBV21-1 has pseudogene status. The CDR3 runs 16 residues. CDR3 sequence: CASSAGQGGKADTQYF. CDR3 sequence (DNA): TGTGCCAGCAGCGCAGGACAGGGAGGGAAGGCAGATACGCAGTATTTT.

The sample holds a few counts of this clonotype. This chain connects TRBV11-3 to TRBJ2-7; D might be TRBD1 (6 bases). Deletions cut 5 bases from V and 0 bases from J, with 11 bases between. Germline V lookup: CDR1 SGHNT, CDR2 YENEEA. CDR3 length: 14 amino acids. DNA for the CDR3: TGTGCCAGCAGCGCCCTGGACAGCTCCTACGAGCAGTACTTC. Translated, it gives CASSALDSSYEQYF.

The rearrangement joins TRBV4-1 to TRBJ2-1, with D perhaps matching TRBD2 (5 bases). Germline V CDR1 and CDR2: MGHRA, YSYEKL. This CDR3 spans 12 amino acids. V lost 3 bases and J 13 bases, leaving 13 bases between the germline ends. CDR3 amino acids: CASSQPIGSQFF. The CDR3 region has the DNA TGCGCCAGCAGCCAGCCAATTGGGAGTCAGTTCTTC.

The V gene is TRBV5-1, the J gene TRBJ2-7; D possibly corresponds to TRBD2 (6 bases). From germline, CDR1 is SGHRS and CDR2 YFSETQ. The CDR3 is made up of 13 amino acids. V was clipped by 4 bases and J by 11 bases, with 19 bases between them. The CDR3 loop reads CASSISGMSAEYF. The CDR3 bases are TGCGCCAGCAGCATTAGCGGAATGAGCGCGGAGTACTTC.

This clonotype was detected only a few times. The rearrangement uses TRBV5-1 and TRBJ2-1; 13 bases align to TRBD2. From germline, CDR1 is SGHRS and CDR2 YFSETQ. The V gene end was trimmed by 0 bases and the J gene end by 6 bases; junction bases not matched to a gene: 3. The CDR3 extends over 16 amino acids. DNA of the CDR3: TGCGCCAGCAGCTTGGTGGGGACTAGCGGGATCAATGAGCAGTTCTTC. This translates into CASSLVGTSGINEQFF.

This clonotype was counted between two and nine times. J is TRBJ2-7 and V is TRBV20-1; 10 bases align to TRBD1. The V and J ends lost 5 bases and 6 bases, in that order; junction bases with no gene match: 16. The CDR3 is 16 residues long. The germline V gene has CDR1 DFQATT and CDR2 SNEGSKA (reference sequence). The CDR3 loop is CSARRGAGTGDGEQYF. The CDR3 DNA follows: TGCAGTGCTCGCAGAGGAGCCGGGACAGGGGATGGCGAGCAGTACTTC.

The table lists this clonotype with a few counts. DNA for the CDR3: TGTGCCAGCAGCGGTGTAGCGGGGATAATCTCCTACAATGAGCAGTTCTTC. It is translated as CASSGVAGIISYNEQFF. The rearrangement links TRBV7-6 to TRBJ2-1, with 8 bases lining up with TRBD2. The V segment lost 5 bases and the J segment 0 bases; nucleotides outside the gene matches: 9. This CDR3 contains 17 residues. CDR1 SGHVS and CDR2 FNYEAQ come from the germline V gene.

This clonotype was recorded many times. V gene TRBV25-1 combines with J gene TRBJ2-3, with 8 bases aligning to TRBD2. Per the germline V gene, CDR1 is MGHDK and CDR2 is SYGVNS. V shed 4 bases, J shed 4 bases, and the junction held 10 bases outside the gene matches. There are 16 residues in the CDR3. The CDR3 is CASSVEGREGADTQYF. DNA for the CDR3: TGTGCCAGCAGTGTGGAGGGACGGGAGGGTGCAGATACGCAGTATTTT.

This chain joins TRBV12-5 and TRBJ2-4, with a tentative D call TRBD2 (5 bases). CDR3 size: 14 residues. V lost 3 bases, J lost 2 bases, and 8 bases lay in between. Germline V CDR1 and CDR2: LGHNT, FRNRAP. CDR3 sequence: CASGFGETKNIQYF. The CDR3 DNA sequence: TGTGCTAGTGGTTTCGGGGAAACCAAAAACATTCAGTACTTC. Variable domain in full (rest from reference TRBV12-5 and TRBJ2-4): DARVTQTPRHKVTEMGQEVTMRCQPILGHNTVFWYRQTMMQGLELLAYFRNRAPLDDSGMPKDRFSAEMPDATLATLKIQPSEPRDSAVYFCASGFGETKNIQYFGAGTRLSVL.

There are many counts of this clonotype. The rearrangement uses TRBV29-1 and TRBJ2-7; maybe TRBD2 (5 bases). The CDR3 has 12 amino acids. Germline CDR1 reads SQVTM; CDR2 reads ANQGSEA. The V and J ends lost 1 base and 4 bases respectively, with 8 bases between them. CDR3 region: CSVEGGPYEQYF. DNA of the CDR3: TGCAGCGTTGAAGGCGGGCCTTACGAGCAGTACTTC.